These T cell receptor beta chains were read from a single sample in a study of technical replicates of blood from several donors. Assay: immunoSEQ multiplex PCR; the TCRdb copy retains only in-frame clones and omits some. The sample includes 65,000 to 85,000 clones, 98% of them seen just once. Sequenced material: T cells isolated from PBMCs. The receptor set was obtained from a human donor in good health. The CDR3 runs from the conserved cysteine through the conserved F or W. A D gene is named only where the DNA matches it firmly. Expanded clones are given a class, and other clones once, few, many or no size at all.

v_gene: TRBV7-9; abundance: .; d_gene: .; j_gene: TRBJ1-2; CDR3aa: CASSFGQPYGYTF
v_gene: TRBV9; abundance: .; d_gene: .; j_gene: TRBJ2-1; CDR3aa: CASSVSTYNEQFF
v_gene: TRBV5-6; abundance: .; d_gene: .; j_gene: TRBJ1-1; CDR3aa: CASSLREGNAFF
v_gene: TRBV4-2; abundance: .; d_gene: .; j_gene: TRBJ2-7; CDR3aa: CASSQVGSSYEQYF
v_gene: TRBV2; abundance: .; d_gene: TRBD2; j_gene: TRBJ2-3; CDR3aa: CASRQTSGRADTQYF
v_gene: TRBV6-6; abundance: .; d_gene: .; j_gene: TRBJ1-1; CDR3aa: CASSGVGGAGTEAFF
v_gene: TRBV5-4; abundance: .; d_gene: TRBD1; j_gene: TRBJ1-2; CDR3aa: CASSSRTGGFYGYTF
v_gene: TRBV5-1; abundance: .; d_gene: .; j_gene: TRBJ2-7; CDR3aa: CASSSQGSYEQYF
v_gene: TRBV18; abundance: .; d_gene: TRBD2; j_gene: TRBJ2-7; CDR3aa: CASSPTSGSLYEQYF
v_gene: TRBV5-1; abundance: .; d_gene: .; j_gene: TRBJ1-1; CDR3aa: CASSLQGPDTEAFF
v_gene: TRBV10-3; abundance: .; d_gene: TRBD2; j_gene: TRBJ2-2; CDR3aa: CAISSGLAVFTGELFF
v_gene: TRBV20-1; abundance: .; d_gene: .; j_gene: TRBJ1-1; CDR3aa: CSARGTEAFF
v_gene: TRBV2; abundance: .; d_gene: .; j_gene: TRBJ1-1; CDR3aa: CASSSYRSTEAFF
v_gene: TRBV4-1; abundance: once; d_gene: TRBD1; j_gene: TRBJ1-2; CDR3aa: CASSQETGMDYGYTF
v_gene: TRBV4-1; abundance: .; d_gene: TRBD2; j_gene: TRBJ2-5; CDR3aa: CASSQSTSASGQETQYF
v_gene: TRBV6-5; abundance: .; d_gene: .; j_gene: TRBJ2-1; CDR3aa: CASSYAGEQFF
v_gene: TRBV4-1; abundance: .; d_gene: .; j_gene: TRBJ1-2; CDR3aa: CASSHPIGGDYGYTF
v_gene: TRBV6-1; abundance: .; d_gene: TRBD2; j_gene: TRBJ2-1; CDR3aa: CASIPTSGPYNEQFF
v_gene: TRBV2; abundance: .; d_gene: TRBD2; j_gene: TRBJ2-7; CDR3aa: CASSDGRLAGGEQYF
v_gene: TRBV6-5; abundance: .; d_gene: TRBD1; j_gene: TRBJ2-2; CDR3aa: CASSYSDRVNTGELFF
v_gene: TRBV11-2; abundance: .; d_gene: .; j_gene: TRBJ2-3; CDR3aa: CASSFGRVGRDTQYF
v_gene: TRBV28; abundance: .; d_gene: .; j_gene: TRBJ1-2; CDR3aa: CASSLVPAANSNYGYTF